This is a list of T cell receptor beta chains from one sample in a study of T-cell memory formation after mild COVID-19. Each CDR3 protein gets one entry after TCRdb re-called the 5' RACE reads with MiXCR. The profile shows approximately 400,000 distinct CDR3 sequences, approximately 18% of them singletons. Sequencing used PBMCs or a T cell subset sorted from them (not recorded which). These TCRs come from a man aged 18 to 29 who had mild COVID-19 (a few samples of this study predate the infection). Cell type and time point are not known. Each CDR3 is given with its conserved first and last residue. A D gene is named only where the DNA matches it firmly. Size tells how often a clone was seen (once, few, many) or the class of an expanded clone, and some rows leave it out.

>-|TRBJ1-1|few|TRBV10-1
TGCGCCAGCAGTGAGAGACACACTGAAGCTTTCTTT
CASSERHTEAFF
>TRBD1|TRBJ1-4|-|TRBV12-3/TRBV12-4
TGTGCCAGCAGTCCTAGACAGGGGGATGAAAAACTGTTTTTT
CASSPRQGDEKLFF
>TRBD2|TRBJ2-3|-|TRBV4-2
TGTGACAGCAGCTCGGGTAGCGGGGGTTCCACAGATACGCAGTATTTT
CDSSSGSGGSTDTQYF
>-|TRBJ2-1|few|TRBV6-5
TGTGCCAGCAGTTACTCGATCGAGGGGCCCCATTACAGCTCCTACAATGAGCAGTTCTTC
CASSYSIEGPHYSSYNEQFF
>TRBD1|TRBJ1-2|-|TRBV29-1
TGCATCGTCCGAGGACAGGGGGATTATGGCTACACCTTC
CIVRGQGDYGYTF
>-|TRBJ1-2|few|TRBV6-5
TGTGCCAGCAGTTACTCGAAAGCCTATGGCTACACCTTC
CASSYSKAYGYTF
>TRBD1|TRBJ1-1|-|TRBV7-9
TGTGCCAGCAGCGTGACAGGGGGGAACACTGAAGCTTTCTTT
CASSVTGGNTEAFF
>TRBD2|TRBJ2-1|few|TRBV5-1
TGCGCCAGCAGCTTGGAGTCGGGGGGGGAGTTCTTC
CASSLESGGEFF
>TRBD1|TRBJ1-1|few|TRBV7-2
TGTGCCAGCAGCTTGACAGGGTCTGGATTGGGAGCTTTCTTT
CASSLTGSGLGAFF
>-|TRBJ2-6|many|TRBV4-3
TGCGCCAGCAGCCAAGATATTGTCTCTGGGGCCAACGTCCTGACTTTC
CASSQDIVSGANVLTF
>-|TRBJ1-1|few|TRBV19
TGTGCCAGTAGTACGCCTCGTAAGGGATGGACTGAAGCTTTCTTT
CASSTPRKGWTEAFF
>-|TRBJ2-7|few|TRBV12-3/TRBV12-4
TGTGCCAGCAGTTTAAGACAGGGAGGATCCTACGAGCAGTACTTC
CASSLRQGGSYEQYF
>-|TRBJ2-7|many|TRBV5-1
TGCGCCAGCTCCTACGAAAGCTCCTACGAGCAGTACTTC
CASSYESSYEQYF
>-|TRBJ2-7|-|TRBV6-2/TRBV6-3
TGTGCCAGCAGTTGGTCTAGCACCGAGCAGTACTTC
CASSWSSTEQYF
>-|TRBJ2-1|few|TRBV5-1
TGCGCCAGCTCGGCGGTTTGGAATGAGCAGTTCTTC
CASSAVWNEQFF
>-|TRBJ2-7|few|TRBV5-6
TGTGCCAGCAGCTTGGGGCTAGCGCCGTCCTACGAGCAGTACTTC
CASSLGLAPSYEQYF
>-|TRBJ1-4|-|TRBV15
TGTGCCACCAGCAGACCAAACTTCGGCAGGCCGGGTGAAAAACTGTTTTTT
CATSRPNFGRPGEKLFF
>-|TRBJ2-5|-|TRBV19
TGTGCCAGTAGTATAGGGGGGATTGTGGGCTTCGGCGAGACCCAGTACTTC
CASSIGGIVGFGETQYF
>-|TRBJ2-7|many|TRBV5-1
TGCGCCAGCAGCTCGACTGTCGGCTCCTACGAGCAGTACTTC
CASSSTVGSYEQYF
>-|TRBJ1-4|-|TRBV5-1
TGCGCCAGCAGCTTGGTTCGGCGGGGAGTAGGAGAAAAACTGTTTTTT
CASSLVRRGVGEKLFF
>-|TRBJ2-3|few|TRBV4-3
TGCGCCAGCAGCCAAGAAGGCCGGGGGACGCAGTATTTT
CASSQEGRGTQYF
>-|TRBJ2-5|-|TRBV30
TGTGCCTGGAGTGTGGGAGGAATTAGAGAGACCCAGTACTTC
CAWSVGGIRETQYF
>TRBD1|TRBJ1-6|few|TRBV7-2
TGTGCCAGCAGGGTACAGGGGGGCCGTTCACCCCTCCACTTT
CASRVQGGRSPLHF
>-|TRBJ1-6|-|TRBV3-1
TGTGCCAGCAGATTACTGGGCTCGGATTCACCCCTCCACTTT
CASRLLGSDSPLHF
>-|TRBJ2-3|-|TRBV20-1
TGCAGTGCTAGCGGCCCGGGGGATACGCAGTATTTT
CSASGPGDTQYF
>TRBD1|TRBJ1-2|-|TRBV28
TGTGCCAGCAGCTTCCCGGGACAGGGCGATGGCTACACCTTC
CASSFPGQGDGYTF
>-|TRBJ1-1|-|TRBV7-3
TGTGCCAGCAGCTTAAGGTTCAGGGAAGGTGGGGCTTTCTTT
CASSLRFREGGAFF
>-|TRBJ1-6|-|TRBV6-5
TGTGCCAGCAGTTACTCGGATCGGCAGGGCCCCCTCCACTTT
CASSYSDRQGPLHF
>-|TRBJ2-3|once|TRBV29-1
TGCAGCGTTGAAGGCCGGCGGGGAATCACAGATACGCAGTATTTT
CSVEGRRGITDTQYF
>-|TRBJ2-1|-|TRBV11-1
TGTGCCAGCAGCACTTTTGGGGGGGCCCATTCGAATGAGCAGTTCTTC
CASSTFGGAHSNEQFF
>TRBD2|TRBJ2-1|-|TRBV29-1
TGCAGCGTTGAACTTCCTAGCGGGGGGGCCGATGAGCAGTTCTTC
CSVELPSGGADEQFF
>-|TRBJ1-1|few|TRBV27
TGTGCCAGCAGTCTGGAGGGAGGATCTGAAGCTTTCTTT
CASSLEGGSEAFF
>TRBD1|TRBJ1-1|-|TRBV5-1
TGCGCCAGCAGCTTCGGGACAGGAAAACGGTTGCTATTCTTT
CASSFGTGKRLLFF
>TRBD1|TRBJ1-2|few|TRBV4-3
TGCGCCAGCAGCCCGGACAGGGCCACTTATGGCTACACCTTC
CASSPDRATYGYTF
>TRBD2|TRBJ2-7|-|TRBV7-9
TGTGCCAGCAGCCTAGGACTAGCGGGGGGCAAATACGAGCAGTACTTC
CASSLGLAGGKYEQYF
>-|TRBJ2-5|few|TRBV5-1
TGCGCCAGCAGCTCCGGGGTGGCTGATGAGACCCAGTACTTC
CASSSGVADETQYF
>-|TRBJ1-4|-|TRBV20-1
TGCAGTGCTAGATCAACCAGTGAAAAACTGTTTTTT
CSARSTSEKLFF
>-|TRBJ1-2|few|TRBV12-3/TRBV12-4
TGTGCCAGCAGGGCCGAATTTAACTATGGCTACACCTTC
CASRAEFNYGYTF
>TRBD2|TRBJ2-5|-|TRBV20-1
TGCAGTGCTATTGGGCGGCGGGGGGGCGTAGAGACCCAGTACTTC
CSAIGRRGGVETQYF
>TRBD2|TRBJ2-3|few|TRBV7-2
TGTGCCAGCAGCCGAGCGGGGTCGGATACGCAGTATTTT
CASSRAGSDTQYF
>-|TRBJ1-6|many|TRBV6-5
TGTGCCAGTCAGAGGGGAGGGGGAAGGAATTCACCCCTCCACTTT
CASQRGGGRNSPLHF
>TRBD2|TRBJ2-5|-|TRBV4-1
TGCGCCAGCAGCCAAGCGGTGATACGGGGGGGAGAGACCCAGTACTTC
CASSQAVIRGGETQYF
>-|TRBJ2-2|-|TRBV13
TGTGCCAGCAGCCTGAGGCGAGTGGACACCGGGGAGCTGTTTTTT
CASSLRRVDTGELFF
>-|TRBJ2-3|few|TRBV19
TGTGCCAGTAGTACAGGGGGAGGACGTGGCACGCAGTATTTT
CASSTGGGRGTQYF
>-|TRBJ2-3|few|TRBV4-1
TGCGCCAGCAGCGGCAGGCAGGGGACTAGCACAGATACGCAGTATTTT
CASSGRQGTSTDTQYF